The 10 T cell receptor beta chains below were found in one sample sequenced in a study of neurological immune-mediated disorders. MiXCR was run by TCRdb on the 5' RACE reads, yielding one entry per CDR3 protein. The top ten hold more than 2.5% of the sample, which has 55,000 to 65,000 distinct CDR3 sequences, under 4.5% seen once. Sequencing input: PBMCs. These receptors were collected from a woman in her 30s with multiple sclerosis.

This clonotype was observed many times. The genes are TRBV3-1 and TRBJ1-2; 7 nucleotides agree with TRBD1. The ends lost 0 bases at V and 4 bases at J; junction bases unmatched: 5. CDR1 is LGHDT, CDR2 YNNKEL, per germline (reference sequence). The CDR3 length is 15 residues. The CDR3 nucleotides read TGTGCCAGCAGCCAAGAAGTGACAGGGCGCTATGGCTACACCTTC. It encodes CASSQEVTGRYGYTF.

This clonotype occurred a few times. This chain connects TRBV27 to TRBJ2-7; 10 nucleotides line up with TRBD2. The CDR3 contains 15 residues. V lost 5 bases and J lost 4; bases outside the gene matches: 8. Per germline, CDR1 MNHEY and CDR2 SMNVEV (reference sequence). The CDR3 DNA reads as TGTGCCAGCAGTAGGGGACTAGCGTCCTGGTACGAGCAGTACTTC. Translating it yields CASSRGLASWYEQYF.

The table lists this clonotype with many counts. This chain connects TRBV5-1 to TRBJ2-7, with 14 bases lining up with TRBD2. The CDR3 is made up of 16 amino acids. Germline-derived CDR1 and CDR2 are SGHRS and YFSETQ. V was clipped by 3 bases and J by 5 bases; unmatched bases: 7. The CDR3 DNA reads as TGCGCCAGCAGCTATTGGGGGACTAGCGGGAGCAACGAGCAGTACTTC. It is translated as CASSYWGTSGSNEQYF.

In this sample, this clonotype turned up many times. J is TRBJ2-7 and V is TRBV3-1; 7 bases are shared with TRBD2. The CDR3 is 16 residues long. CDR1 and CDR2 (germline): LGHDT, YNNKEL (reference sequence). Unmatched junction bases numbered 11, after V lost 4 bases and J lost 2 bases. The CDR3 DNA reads TGTGCCAGCAGCCCCCCCAATAGCGGGCTAGCCTACGAGCAGTACTTC. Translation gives CASSPPNSGLAYEQYF.

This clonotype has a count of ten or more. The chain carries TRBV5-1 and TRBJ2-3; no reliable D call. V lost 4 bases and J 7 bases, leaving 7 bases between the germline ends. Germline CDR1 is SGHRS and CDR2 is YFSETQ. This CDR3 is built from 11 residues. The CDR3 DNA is TGCGCCAGCAGCCAAGAAAATACGCAGTATTTT. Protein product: CASSQENTQYF.

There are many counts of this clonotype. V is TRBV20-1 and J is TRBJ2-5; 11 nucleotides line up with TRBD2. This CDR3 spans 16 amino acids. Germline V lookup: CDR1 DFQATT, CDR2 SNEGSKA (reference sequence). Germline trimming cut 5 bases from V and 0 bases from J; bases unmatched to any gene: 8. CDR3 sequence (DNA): TGCAGTGCTCGACTAGCGGGGAGAAAGTACCAAGAGACCCAGTACTTC. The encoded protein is CSARLAGRKYQETQYF.

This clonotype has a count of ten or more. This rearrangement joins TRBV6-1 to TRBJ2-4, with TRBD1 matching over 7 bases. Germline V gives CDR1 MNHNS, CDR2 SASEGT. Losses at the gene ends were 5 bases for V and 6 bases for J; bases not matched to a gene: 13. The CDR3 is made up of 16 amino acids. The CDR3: CASSSRQGTRLNIQYF. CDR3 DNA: TGTGCCAGCAGTAGCCGACAGGGTACGAGACTAAACATTCAGTACTTC.

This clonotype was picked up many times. The CDR3, as DNA: TGTGCCAGCAGTCCCGCGGTGAACACTGAAGCTTTCTTT. Amino acid sequence: CASSPAVNTEAFF. This chain joins TRBV6-6 and TRBJ1-1; D remains ambiguous. V was shortened by 5 bases and J by 0 bases, with 7 bases between the two germline ends. CDR1 is MNHNY, CDR2 SVGAGI, per germline (reference sequence). This CDR3 is 13 amino acids long.

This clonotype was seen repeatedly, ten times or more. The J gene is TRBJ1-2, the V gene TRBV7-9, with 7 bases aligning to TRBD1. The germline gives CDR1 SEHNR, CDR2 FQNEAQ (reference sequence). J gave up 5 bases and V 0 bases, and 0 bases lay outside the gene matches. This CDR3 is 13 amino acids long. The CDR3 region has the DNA TGTGCCAGCAGCTTAGCCAGGGGGTATGGCTACACCTTC. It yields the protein CASSLARGYGYTF. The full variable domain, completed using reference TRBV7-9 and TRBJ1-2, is DTGVSQNPRHKITKRGQNVTFRCDPISEHNRLYWYRQTLGQGPEFLTYFQNEAQLEKSRLLSDRFSAERPKGSFSTLEIQRTEQGDSAMYLCASSLARGYGYTFGSGTRLTVV.

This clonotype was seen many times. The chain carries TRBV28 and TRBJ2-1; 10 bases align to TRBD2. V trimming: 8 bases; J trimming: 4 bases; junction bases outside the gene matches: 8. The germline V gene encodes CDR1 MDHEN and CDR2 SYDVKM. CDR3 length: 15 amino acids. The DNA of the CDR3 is TGTGCCAGCCGGGGGAGCGGGAGGGCTTACAATGAGCAGTTCTTC. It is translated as CASRGSGRAYNEQFF.